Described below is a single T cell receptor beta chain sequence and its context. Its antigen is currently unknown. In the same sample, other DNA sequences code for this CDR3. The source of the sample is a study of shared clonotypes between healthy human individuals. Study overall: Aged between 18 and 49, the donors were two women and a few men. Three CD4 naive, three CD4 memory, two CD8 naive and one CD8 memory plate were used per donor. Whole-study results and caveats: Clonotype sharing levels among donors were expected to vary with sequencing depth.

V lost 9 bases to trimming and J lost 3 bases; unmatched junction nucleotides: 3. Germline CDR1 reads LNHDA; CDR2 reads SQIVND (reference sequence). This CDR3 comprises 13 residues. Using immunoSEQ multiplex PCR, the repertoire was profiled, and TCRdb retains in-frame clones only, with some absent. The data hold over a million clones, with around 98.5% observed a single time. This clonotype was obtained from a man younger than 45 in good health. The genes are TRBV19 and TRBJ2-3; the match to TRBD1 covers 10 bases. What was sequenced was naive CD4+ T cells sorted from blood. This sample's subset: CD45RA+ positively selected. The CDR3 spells CASGTGVTDTQYF. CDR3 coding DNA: TGTGCCAGCGGGACAGGGGTAACAGATACGCAGTATTTT. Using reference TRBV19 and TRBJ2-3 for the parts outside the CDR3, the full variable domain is DGGITQSPKYLFRKEGQNVTLSCEQNLNHDAMYWYRQDPGQGLRLIYYSQIVNDFQKGDIAEGYSVSREKKESFPLTVTSAQKNPTAFYLCASGTGVTDTQYFGPGTRLTVL.